This TCR beta chain came from a study of blood T cells in healthy people across ages. At the level of the study: Roughly one uniquely barcoded beta molecule per two T cells was captured.

Per sample, at least 5.5 micrograms of total RNA were extracted. General study results and limits: Observed TCR beta diversity per million T cells went down as age went up. This fall followed a roughly linear course with age. Among long-lived donors, naive CD4+ cells were more numerous and diversity higher than in aged donors.

CDR3 length: 12 amino acids. Germline CDR1 DFQATT, CDR2 SNEGSKA (reference sequence). Trimming removed 3 bases from V and 5 bases from J, with 10 bases in between. Through a sample-barcoded 5' primer and a J-beta primer mix, a second PCR was run for roughly 6 to 12 cycles. TCRdb redid the calling of the 5' RACE reads with MiXCR, one entry per CDR3 protein. This table holds about 380,000 distinct CDR3 sequences, about 55% found once. A few counts support this clonotype. Its antigen is not known. V is TRBV20-1 and J is TRBJ1-1; D is possibly TRBD1 (6 bases). The sequence was obtained from a man aged 60 to 75 in good health. Sequencing used blood. The DNA for the CDR3 is TGCAGTGCTAGTGGGGGGGCGACTGAAGCTTTCTTT. This sequence encodes CSASGGATEAFF.